This T cell receptor beta chain was identified in a study of beta chain features in type 1 diabetes. By way of CD45RO/CCR7/CD25/CD127/CD95/CD27, the CD4+ regulatory, stem cell-like memory, central memory and naive cells were sorted. V lost 7 bases and J 7 bases, leaving 25 bases between the germline ends. This CDR3 comprises 16 residues. Germline values: CDR1 MNHNY, CDR2 SVGAGI (reference sequence). Overall study results and limits: A moderate, significant TCRB CDR3 shortening appeared in type 1 diabetes across four CD4+ subsets. Whether TCRB rearrangement is influenced by HLA type was left unresolved in this analysis.

Sequenced material consisted of expressed TCRB transcripts (all of the isolated RNA was reverse transcribed). Only in-frame clones appear in the TCRdb table, and some are missing; sequencing was by immunoSEQ multiplex PCR. This sample has around 600,000 clones, with around 12% found just once. Comment on this clone: As yet, its antigen is unknown.

The sequence was obtained from a man aged 25-40 years with type 1 diabetes. The chain couples TRBV6-6 to TRBJ1-2; the D gene is possibly TRBD1 (6 bases). The specimen was naive CD4+ T cells from blood. CDR3 sequence (DNA): TGTGCCAGCACCTCCGAGACAGGCGGGCTCTTGCGTGGCTACACCTTC. It encodes CASTSETGGLLRGYTF.